This record concerns one T cell receptor (beta chain) sequence. No cognate antigen has been identified for it. No qualities accompany the bases; no much larger clone lies one base away. The data stem from a study of CD8+ T cells in alopecia areata (dated by TCRdb to 2017 to 2018). A note on the overall study: The treated patients took part in an open-label pilot trial in which moderate-to-severe alopecia areata was treated with oral tofacitinib at 5 to 10 mg twice daily. Tofacitinib was administered for 6 to 18 months, and 6 months of follow-up off drug were then conducted to assess delayed response and recurrence. In treated patients, disease severity was measured using the SALT score, which gives the percentage of scalp surface area affected. The study used high-throughput TCRbeta sequencing to examine T cell clonal expansion in alopecia areata, in both the C3H/HeJ mouse model and human patients. On the human side, TCRbeta sequencing was run on scalp tissue and on sorted CD4+ and CD8+ peripheral blood T cells from healthy controls and from alopecia areata patients with either patchy or totalis/universalis disease. Tofacitinib-treated patients had biopsies at baseline and at 4 and 24 weeks of treatment, with a later scalp biopsy in several patients. Scalp clonality was compared among normal scalp (n=4), patchy alopecia areata scalp (n=8), and alopecia totalis/universalis scalp (n=8). RNA was extracted with the PAXgene miRNA kit for fixed scalp, the miRNeasy kit for PBMCs, and the RNeasy kit for mouse skin. TCRbeta CDR3 regions were amplified by immunoSEQ multiplex PCR using 35 Vbeta forward and 13 Jbeta reverse primers. General findings and caveats noted by the study authors: Scalp TCR repertoire analysis is complicated because resident alphabeta T cells in normal human skin are also sequenced, whereas mouse skin is dominated by gammadelta T cells. Because the treated cohort was small and had only one nonresponder, larger studies are needed to examine links between baseline CD8+ expansion and response. Lesional scalp, especially in alopecia totalis/universalis, showed higher clonality and more expanded CD8+ clones than normal scalp, suggesting antigenic drive. Many expanded lesional clones persisted in scalp and blood during tofacitinib treatment, which may partly explain relapse after stopping treatment. With tofacitinib, both scalp clonality and the number of expanded CD8+ clones among the top 100 scalp clones went down significantly. Shared TCR sequences between patients were less evident than in mice, which may be partly attributable to HLA diversity in the patient population.

Read against the paper, the sample's treatment or condition label means: oral pan-JAK inhibitor, 5-10 mg twice daily. From alopecia areata patients, peripheral blood was collected along with lesional scalp punch biopsies. PBMCs were isolated by density centrifugation and stained for CD3, CD4 and CD8, and CD4+ and CD8+ T cells were sorted on a FACSAria. The junction carries 11 bases between V and J, which are trimmed by 1 base and 4 bases respectively. From cysteine to phenylalanine, the CDR3 is 14 amino acids long. Only the CDR3 part of the read is kept: 42 bases, read in frame from the first base. CDR1 and CDR2 were assigned from the germline V gene as SGHAT and FQNNGV. Library prep was done by the immunoSEQ multiplex PCR assay. To provide template for TCR sequencing, every sample had RNA extracted and reverse transcribed into cDNA. First-strand cDNA was synthesized with SuperScript III using a 2:1 mix of oligo-dT and random hexamers. Amplification bias was assessed with a synthetic immune receptor repertoire, and residual bias was removed computationally. The original methods were these. Raw reads were preprocessed to remove errors, and CDR3 was defined by IMGT conventions from the conserved cysteine to phenylalanine. Clonality was calculated as 1 minus Shannon entropy normalized by log2 of the number of productive unique TCRs. Whether scalp clones were CD4 or CD8 was inferred by matching scalp TCRbeta sequences against CD4 and CD8 repertoires sorted from blood. TCRdb's version of the immuneACCESS table is confined to in-frame rearrangements and falls short of the full clone set. An unresolved V gene accounts for under half of the shortfall where checked; the remainder is of unknown origin. The V and J calls and the clone size are those of that table, but D and trimming were determined from the DNA. For this sample there are approximately 90,000 clones; 70% to 85% appear just once. Approximately 15% of the sample is in the top ten clones.

The chain links TRBV11-2 with TRBJ2-7, with no D gene named confidently. Sequenced here: CD8+ T cells sorted from blood, sampled at approximately week 44, from a patient treated with tofacitinib. This receptor was taken from a human donor with alopecia areata. The CDR3 loop reads CASSLGGGAYEQYF. In nucleotide form, the sequence is TGTGCCAGCAGCTTAGGAGGCGGCGCGTACGAGCAGTACTTC. The CDR3 plus the reference TRBV11-2 and TRBJ2-7 genes for the other parts give the full variable domain: EAGVAQSPRYKIIEKRQSVAFWCNPISGHATLYWYQQILGQGPKLLIQFQNNGVVDDSQLPKDRFSAERLKGVDSTLKIQPAKLEDSAVYLCASSLGGGAYEQYFGPGTRLTVT.